This TCR beta chain was identified in a study of T cells in Graves' hyperthyroidism and ophthalmopathy. This clonotype was observed many times. The CDR3 contains 14 residues. Trimming took 3 bases from V and 3 from J, leaving 11 bases between them. The germline V gene has CDR1 LNHDA and CDR2 SQIVND (reference sequence). Amplification of TCR beta CDR3 regions was performed using RNA transcripts as template. HTBI primers were employed in a first-round RT-PCR of the TCR CDR3. TCRdb re-called the multiplex PCR reads through MiXCR, storing one row per CDR3 protein. The sample carries roughly 500,000 distinct CDR3 sequences, approximately 44% recorded once.

The origin of this receptor is an adult woman with Graves' disease, either hyperthyroidism or ophthalmopathy (not recorded which). The V call is TRBV19, the J call TRBJ1-1; D is undetermined. Sequenced sample: peripheral blood or thyroid tissue (not recorded which). The CDR3 region has the DNA TGTGCCAGTAGTATCGGACGATGGGACACTGAAGCTTTCTTT. Translating it yields CASSIGRWDTEAFF.